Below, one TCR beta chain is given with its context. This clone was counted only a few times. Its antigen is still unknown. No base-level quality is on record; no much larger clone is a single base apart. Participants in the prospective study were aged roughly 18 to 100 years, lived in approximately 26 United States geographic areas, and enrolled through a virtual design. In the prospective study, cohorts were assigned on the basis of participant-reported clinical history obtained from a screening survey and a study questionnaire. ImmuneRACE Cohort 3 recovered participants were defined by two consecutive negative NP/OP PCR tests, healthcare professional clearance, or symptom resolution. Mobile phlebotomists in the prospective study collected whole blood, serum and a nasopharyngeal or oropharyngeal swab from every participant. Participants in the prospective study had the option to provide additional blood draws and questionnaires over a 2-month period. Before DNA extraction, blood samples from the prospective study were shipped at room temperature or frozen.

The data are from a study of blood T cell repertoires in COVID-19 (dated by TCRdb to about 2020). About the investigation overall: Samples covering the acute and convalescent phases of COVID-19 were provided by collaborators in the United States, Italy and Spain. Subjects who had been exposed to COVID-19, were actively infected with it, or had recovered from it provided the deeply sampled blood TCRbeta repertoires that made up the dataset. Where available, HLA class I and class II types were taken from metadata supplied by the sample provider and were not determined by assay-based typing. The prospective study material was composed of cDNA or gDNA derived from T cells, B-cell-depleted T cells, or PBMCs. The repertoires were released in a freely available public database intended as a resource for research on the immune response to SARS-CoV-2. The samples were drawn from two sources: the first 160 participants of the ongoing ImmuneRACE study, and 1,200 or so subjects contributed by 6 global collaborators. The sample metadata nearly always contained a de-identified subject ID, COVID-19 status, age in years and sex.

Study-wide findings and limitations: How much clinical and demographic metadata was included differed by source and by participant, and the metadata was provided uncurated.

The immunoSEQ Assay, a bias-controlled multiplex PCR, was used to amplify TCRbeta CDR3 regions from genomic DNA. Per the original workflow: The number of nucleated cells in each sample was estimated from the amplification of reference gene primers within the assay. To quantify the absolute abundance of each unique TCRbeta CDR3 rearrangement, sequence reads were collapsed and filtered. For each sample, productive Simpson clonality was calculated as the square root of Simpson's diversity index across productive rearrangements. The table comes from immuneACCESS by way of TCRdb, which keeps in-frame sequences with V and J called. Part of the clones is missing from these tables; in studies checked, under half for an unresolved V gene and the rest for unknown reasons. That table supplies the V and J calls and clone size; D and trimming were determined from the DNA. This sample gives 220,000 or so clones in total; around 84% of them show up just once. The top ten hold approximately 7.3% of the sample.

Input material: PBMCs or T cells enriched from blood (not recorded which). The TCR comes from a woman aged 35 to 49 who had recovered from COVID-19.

This receptor carries the CDR3 CSADDRSNTEAFF. The nucleotides are TGCAGCGCTGACGACAGAAGTAACACTGAAGCTTTCTTT. The V and J segments used are TRBV29-1 and TRBJ1-1; the D segment could be TRBD1, given 5 matching bases. Per the germline V gene, SQVTM is the CDR1 and ANQGSEA is the CDR2. Including the terminal cysteine and phenylalanine, the CDR3 comprises 13 residues. Only CDR3 DNA is held: 39 bases, read in frame from base 1. V and J are truncated by 7 bases and 2 bases respectively, leaving an intervening sequence of 14 bases.